The 30 T cell receptor beta chains in this list originate from one sample, sequenced in a study of cytomegalovirus exposure and HLA in healthy donors. This PCR relied on a set of 60 Vbeta primers and 13 Jbeta primers. Measured with immunoSEQ multiplex PCR; TCRdb has only the in-frame clones, and not every one. Found here are 150,000 to 200,000 clones, roughly 72% of them singletons; the top ten hold 0.95% to 1.1%. Sequencing was carried out using PBMCs. All receptors come from a woman aged 40-49 years in good health and CMV-seronegative.

This clone was observed a few times. The rearrangement links TRBV5-1 to TRBJ1-1; D remains ambiguous. This CDR3 is built from 19 residues. With 4 bases removed from V and 0 bases from J, the gap between germline ends came to 25 bases. The V gene's germline CDR1 is SGHRS and CDR2 YFSETQ. CDR3 nucleotide sequence: TGCGCCAGCAGCATAGCCTCAGTTAGCTTCACCTTATTGAACACTGAAGCTTTCTTT. As protein: CASSIASVSFTLLNTEAFF.

The gene calls are TRBV5-1 and TRBJ2-5, with 11 positions matching TRBD1. CDR3 length equals 16 residues. Germline CDR1 reads SGHRS; CDR2 reads YFSETQ. V lost 0 bases, J lost 6 bases, and 7 bases stayed unmatched. In DNA form, the CDR3 reads TGCGCCAGCAGCTTGGAAGGGACAGGGGGTTTGAAGACCCAGTACTTC. Translation: CASSLEGTGGLKTQYF.

The chain carries TRBV7-2 and TRBJ2-6, with D perhaps TRBD2 (5 bases). Per the germline V gene, CDR1 is SGHTA and CDR2 is FQGNSA. V dropped 0 bases and J dropped 0 bases, with 9 bases sitting between them. CDR3 length equals 17 residues. The CDR3 coding sequence is TGTGCCAGCAGCTTAGCGGGAGTTACCTCTGGGGCCAACGTCCTGACTTTC. It encodes CASSLAGVTSGANVLTF.

The chain has TRBV9 and TRBJ2-2, with D possibly TRBD2 on 6 matching bases. V dropped 0 bases and J dropped 0 bases, with 12 bases sitting between them. CDR1 SGDLS and CDR2 YYNGEE come from the germline V gene. The CDR3 sequence is 17 residues long. CDR3 sequence reads: CASSVAGEAANTGELFF. In DNA form, the CDR3 reads TGTGCCAGCAGCGTAGCCGGGGAGGCCGCGAACACCGGGGAGCTGTTTTTT.

The chain has TRBV6-1 and TRBJ1-1; a possible D gene is TRBD1 (6 bases). V was shortened by 7 bases and J by 1 base, with 16 bases between the two germline ends. CDR1 is MNHNS and CDR2 is SASEGT in the germline V gene. The CDR3 extends over 15 amino acids. The CDR3, as DNA: TGTGCCAGCACGGCGGGGGCGTCCCCGAACACTGAAGCTTTCTTT. Translating gives CASTAGASPNTEAFF.

This chain links TRBV5-1 with TRBJ1-5; no clear D. Trimming cost V 3 bases and J 0 bases, with 7 bases left between them. Germline V gene sequence: CDR1 SGHRS, CDR2 YFSETQ. This CDR3 has 14 residues. CDR3 DNA sequence: TGCGCCAGCAGCTCAGGCGATAGCAATCAGCCCCAGCATTTT. It codes for CASSSGDSNQPQHF.

The V call is TRBV18, the J call TRBJ2-7; D not certain. The CDR3 contains 15 residues. Trimming cost V 2 bases and J 0 bases, with 11 bases left between them. Germline V gene data show CDR1 as KGHSH and CDR2 as LQKENI. The CDR3 loop is CASSPGGSHSYEQYF. As DNA, the CDR3 is TGTGCCAGCTCACCAGGCGGATCCCACTCCTACGAGCAGTACTTC.

This clone has just one count. This sequence joins TRBV5-1 and TRBJ1-1; 7 bases align to TRBD1. The germline gives CDR1 SGHRS, CDR2 YFSETQ. V gave up 4 bases and J gave up 6 bases; unmatched junction bases: 6. The CDR3 length is 13 residues. The CDR3 DNA sequence: TGCGCCAGCAGCCGGGACAGTTTTTCTGAAGCTTTCTTT. Its translation is CASSRDSFSEAFF.

V and J are TRBV29-1 and TRBJ2-5, with 7 nucleotides matching TRBD2. V gave up 5 bases and J gave up 4 bases; unmatched junction bases: 7. Germline V gene data show CDR1 as SQVTM and CDR2 as ANQGSEA. CDR3 length equals 13 residues. The CDR3 protein is CSVPPGGGETQYF. The CDR3 coding sequence is TGCAGCGTTCCCCCGGGAGGTGGAGAGACCCAGTACTTC.

The rearrangement joins TRBV11-1 to TRBJ1-1; 8 bases are a match to TRBD1. The CDR3 is made up of 16 amino acids. Germline trimming cut 6 bases from V and 4 bases from J; bases unmatched to any gene: 13. Germline V CDR1 and CDR2: SGHAT, FQDESV (reference sequence). The CDR3 nucleotides are TGTGCCAGCAGTTCGACAGGGGAGAATCGTGGCACTGAAGCTTTCTTT. Amino acids: CASSSTGENRGTEAFF.

With regard to this clone: The same CDR3 arises from other DNA sequences in this sample as well. J is TRBJ2-1 and V is TRBV5-1, with TRBD1 matching 8 bases. Germline V gene sequence: CDR1 SGHRS, CDR2 YFSETQ. J gave up 0 bases and V 4 bases, and 3 bases lay outside the gene matches. There are 15 residues in the CDR3. The chain's CDR3 is CASSLGQVSYNEQFF. In DNA form, the CDR3 reads TGCGCCAGCAGCCTGGGACAGGTCTCCTACAATGAGCAGTTCTTC.

This chain connects TRBV5-1 to TRBJ2-5, with TRBD2 matching over 7 bases. After removal of 4 bases from V and 3 bases from J, the junction contained 9 bases not matched to a gene. CDR1 SGHRS and CDR2 YFSETQ come from the germline V gene. The CDR3 spans 15 residues. The CDR3 here is CASSPSGGSEETQYF. The DNA of the CDR3 is TGCGCCAGCAGCCCGAGCGGCGGGAGTGAAGAGACCCAGTACTTC. Looking up the rest from reference TRBV5-1 and TRBJ2-5 gives the full variable domain: KAGVTQTPRYLIKTRGQQVTLSCSPISGHRSVSWYQQTPGQGLQFLFEYFSETQRNKGNFPGRFSGRQFSNSRSEMNVSTLELGDSALYLCASSPSGGSEETQYFGPGTRLLVL.

This rearrangement joins TRBV28 to TRBJ2-2; D remains unclear. Germline lookup yields CDR1 MDHEN and CDR2 SYDVKM. This CDR3 has 13 amino acids. The V end was cut by 7 bases, the J end by 3 bases, with 9 bases between. CDR3 sequence reads: CASNGYDTGELFF. CDR3 DNA: TGTGCCAGCAACGGGTACGACACCGGGGAGCTGTTTTTT.

In its sample, this clone was seen a few times. The chain combines TRBV9 with TRBJ1-1; no clear D gene. From germline, CDR1 is SGDLS and CDR2 YYNGEE. V shed 2 bases and J shed 1 base, with 6 bases lying between them. The CDR3 is made up of 13 amino acids. CDR3 in DNA: TGTGCCAGCAGCGTGAGTGGGAACACTGAAGCTTTCTTT. Protein product: CASSVSGNTEAFF.

In its sample, this clone was seen once. V is TRBV19 and J is TRBJ1-1; the match to TRBD1 covers 10 bases. In germline, CDR1 is LNHDA, CDR2 SQIVND (reference sequence). The trim removed 4 bases at V and 4 bases at J, leaving 6 bases unmatched. This CDR3 is 15 amino acids long. The chain's CDR3 is CASSTSWDRGTEAFF. The CDR3, as DNA: TGTGCCAGTAGTACCTCCTGGGACAGGGGCACTGAAGCTTTCTTT.

This clone was picked up a small number of times. J is TRBJ2-5 and V is TRBV5-1, with 7 bases aligning to TRBD2. This CDR3 has 13 residues. The V gene end was trimmed by 3 bases and the J gene end by 5 bases; junction bases not matched to a gene: 4. Germline V gives CDR1 SGHRS, CDR2 YFSETQ. As DNA, the CDR3 is TGCGCCAGCAGCTGGGAGGGAGAGGAGACCCAGTACTTC. Its protein is CASSWEGEETQYF.

The V gene is TRBV15, the J gene TRBJ2-1; perhaps TRBD2 as D (6 bases). The V end lost 3 bases, the J end lost 4 bases, and 19 bases lay between the germline ends. Germline CDR1 and CDR2: LNHNV and YYDKDF (reference sequence). This CDR3 has 17 amino acids. The CDR3 protein is CATSRDFSVAAYNEQFF. The DNA for the CDR3 is TGTGCCACCAGCAGGGACTTCAGCGTAGCGGCTTACAATGAGCAGTTCTTC.

This clone was picked up a small number of times. J is TRBJ2-7 and V is TRBV7-9, with D possibly matching TRBD2 (5 bases). Germline V lookup: CDR1 SEHNR, CDR2 FQNEAQ (reference sequence). V gave up 2 bases and J gave up 6 bases, with 23 bases separating them. The CDR3 covers 17 residues. CDR3 sequence (DNA): TGTGCCAGCAGCTTATTTGTTGTGTCTAGCCGGGAAGGCGAGCAGTACTTC. Encoded protein: CASSLFVVSSREGEQYF.

V is TRBV30 and J is TRBJ1-4; 9 bases agree with TRBD1. CDR1 and CDR2 (germline): GTSNPN, SVGIG (reference sequence). CDR3 length: 13 residues. J lost 8 bases, V lost 0 bases, and 1 base had no gene match. CDR3 nucleotide sequence: TGTGCCTGGAGTGTAACAGGGGGCGAAAAACTGTTTTTT. Encoded protein: CAWSVTGGEKLFF.

J is TRBJ2-5 and V is TRBV28; 7 bases line up with TRBD2. V shed 5 bases, J shed 2 bases, and the junction held 14 bases outside the gene matches. In germline, CDR1 is MDHEN, CDR2 SYDVKM. The CDR3 runs 17 residues. For the CDR3, the DNA is TGTGCCAGCAGTGCGACTAGCCAATCGATAGGGCAAGAGACCCAGTACTTC. This codes for CASSATSQSIGQETQYF. Full variable domain (rest looked up from reference TRBV28 and TRBJ2-5): DVKVTQSSRYLVKRTGEKVFLECVQDMDHENMFWYRQDPGLGLRLIYFSYDVKMKEKGDIPEGYSVSREKKERFSLILESASTNQTSMYLCASSATSQSIGQETQYFGPGTRLLVL.

The chain links TRBV28 to TRBJ2-7; D unresolved. V gave up 3 bases and J gave up 4 bases, with 4 bases separating them. The CDR3 length is 11 residues. Germline V gene data show CDR1 as MDHEN and CDR2 as SYDVKM. As DNA, the CDR3 is TGTGCCAGCAGTTTGAGGTACGAGCAGTACTTC. As protein: CASSLRYEQYF.

The rearrangement uses TRBV7-2 and TRBJ2-2, with D perhaps matching TRBD2 (6 bases). The germline V gene encodes CDR1 SGHTA and CDR2 FQGNSA. CDR3 size: 16 residues. The V end was cut by 1 base, the J end by 7 bases, with 16 bases between. CDR3 loop: CASSLGGGIESGELFF. The CDR3 DNA reads as TGTGCCAGCAGCTTAGGGGGCGGGATCGAGAGCGGGGAGCTGTTTTTT.

CDR3 DNA: TGCAGCGTGGAGGGACGGCTCGAAGCTTTCTTT. Residues: CSVEGRLEAFF. V usage is TRBV29-1 and J usage is TRBJ1-1; TRBD1 is a possible D gene (5 bases). Between the trimmed V and J ends, which lost 6 bases and 8 bases, there was a span of 13 bases. CDR1 and CDR2 from the germline V gene are SQVTM and ANQGSEA. This CDR3 is built from 11 residues.

The J gene is TRBJ1-2, the V gene TRBV7-8, with a tentative D call TRBD1 (6 bases). V was cut by 2 bases and J by 8 bases, with 15 bases left in between. The CDR3 contains 14 residues. Per germline, CDR1 SGHVS and CDR2 FQNEAQ. The CDR3 loop reads CASSLRQAVGGYTF. DNA of the CDR3: TGTGCCAGCAGCTTAAGACAGGCCGTGGGGGGCTACACCTTC.

The rearrangement uses TRBV10-3 and TRBJ1-2, with D hard to call. Germline CDR1 is ENHRY and CDR2 is SYGVKD. V lost 3 bases and J 5 bases, leaving 4 bases between the germline ends. The CDR3 runs to 11 residues. The CDR3 nucleotides are TGTGCCATCAGTGAACAGTATGGCTACACCTTC. As protein: CAISEQYGYTF.

V gene TRBV4-2 combines with J gene TRBJ1-3, with 10 bases fitting TRBD1. This CDR3 contains 17 residues. CDR1 and CDR2 from the germline V gene are LGHNA and YNFKEQ. V was clipped by 0 bases and J by 0 bases; unmatched bases: 2. CDR3 DNA: TGTGCCAGCAGCCAAGAGGGGACAGGGGACTCTGGAAACACCATATATTTT. This codes for CASSQEGTGDSGNTIYF.

The V and J genes are TRBV6-1 and TRBJ1-4; 9 bases are a match to TRBD1. Germline V gives CDR1 MNHNS, CDR2 SASEGT. The V segment lost 2 bases and the J segment 7 bases; nucleotides outside the gene matches: 11. This CDR3 is 17 amino acids long. DNA of the CDR3: TGTGCCAGCAGTGAATCCGGGACAGGGTTGGCCCGTGAAAAACTGTTTTTT. It is translated as CASSESGTGLAREKLFF.

This clone came up a few times. The chain has TRBV27 and TRBJ2-1; the D gene is possibly TRBD1 (6 bases). Trimming took 3 bases from V and 9 from J, leaving 9 bases between them. This CDR3 contains 12 residues. From germline, CDR1 is MNHEY and CDR2 SMNVEV (reference sequence). CDR3 nucleotide sequence: TGTGCCAGCAGTTTTAGGGGGTTTGAGCAGTTCTTC. Translated: CASSFRGFEQFF.

The rearrangement uses TRBV10-3 and TRBJ1-1, with D possibly being TRBD1 (6 bases). The CDR3 contains 15 residues. With 2 bases removed from V and 5 bases from J, the gap between germline ends came to 15 bases. Germline CDR1 reads ENHRY; CDR2 reads SYGVKD. This CDR3 is CAISEGGGGETEAFF. CDR3 nucleotides: TGTGCCATCAGTGAGGGGGGAGGGGGGGAAACTGAAGCTTTCTTT.

In the case of this clone: The sample contains more than one DNA sequence encoding this CDR3. This chain links TRBV2 with TRBJ2-1; D not resolved. Trimming removed 6 bases at V and 4 bases at J, with 4 bases between. This CDR3 comprises 11 residues. Looked up from germline, CDR1 is SNHLY and CDR2 is FYNNEI. The chain's CDR3 is CASSLYNEQFF. As DNA, the CDR3 is TGTGCCAGCAGCCTTTACAATGAGCAGTTCTTC.